Given below is one TCR beta chain in context. Germline CDR1 and CDR2: SGDLS and YYNGEE. Trimming at V came to 3 bases and at J to 7 bases, leaving 2 bases not matched to a gene. The CDR3 totals 13 residues. This sample was included in a study of blood T cell repertoires in COVID-19. Study-level background: From the United States, Italy and Spain came samples of acute and convalescent COVID-19. Sample material is recorded as cDNA or gDNA derived from T cells, B-cell-depleted T cells, or PBMCs.

Original processing notes: The authors estimated nucleated cell counts from reference gene primer amplification. The protocol was immunoSEQ multiplex PCR, while the TCRdb copy is restricted to in-frame clones and leaves out a portion. That table is the source of V, J and clone size, and D and trimming were worked out from the DNA. The table records approximately 76,000 clones, under 95% of them present only once. Sequencing used peripheral blood. V gene TRBV9 combines with J gene TRBJ1-3; 9 nucleotides match TRBD1. The TCR originated in a human donor in a cohort sampled during active COVID-19. The CDR3 loop reads CASSGTGVNTIYF. The CDR3 DNA reads as TGTGCCAGCAGCGGGACAGGGGTGAACACCATATATTTT.